The 18 T cell receptor beta chains in this list originate from one sample, sequenced in a study of a mutant IDH1 vaccine in newly diagnosed glioma. As to time point: week 47, end of study. All doses held 300 ug of mutant IDH1 20-mer peptide, with topical imiquimod. The data were produced by immunoSEQ multiplex PCR, yet TCRdb's version contains in-frame clones alone and is incomplete. The profile shows about 50,000 clones, approximately 76% of them singletons. Their specific antigens are unknown. Sample: PBMCs, taken from a glioma patient whose treatment included an IDH1 peptide vaccine. Receptors were obtained from a woman aged 40 to 50 with glioma. Some clones in this sample may be carry-over from other donors' samples.

The chain uses TRBV11-2 and TRBJ1-4, with 7 bases that match TRBD1. Germline CDR1 reads SGHAT; CDR2 reads FQNNGV. The CDR3 runs to 15 residues. Trimming removed 3 bases from V and 3 bases from J; junction bases left unmatched: 4. The CDR3 region has the DNA TGTGCCAGCAGCTTGGGTCAGGGGGCTAATGAAAAACTGTTTTTT. Residues: CASSLGQGANEKLFF.

The chain has TRBV9 and TRBJ2-2; D not resolved. V lost 5 bases and J 4 bases, leaving 6 bases between the germline ends. The germline V gene has CDR1 SGDLS and CDR2 YYNGEE. The CDR3 totals 12 residues. In nucleotides, the CDR3 is TGTGCCAGCAGTTGGGTCACCGGGGAGCTGTTTTTT. Its translation is CASSWVTGELFF.

This clone was detected a few times. This sequence joins TRBV29-1 and TRBJ1-1; no definite D call. This CDR3 is built from 14 residues. Looked up from germline, CDR1 is SQVTM and CDR2 is ANQGSEA. Deletions cut 6 bases from V and 2 bases from J, with 16 bases between. The CDR3 coding sequence is TGCAGCGTGCCCGGGGTAGGCCTAAACACTGAAGCTTTCTTT. It yields the protein CSVPGVGLNTEAFF.

The J gene is TRBJ2-5, the V gene TRBV30; D uncertain. The DNA matches TRBJ2-7 better at its end, which makes the J call doubtful. This CDR3 has 15 residues. CDR1 and CDR2 (germline): GTSNPN, SVGIG (reference sequence). As DNA, the CDR3 is TGTGCCTGGAGCCCCCTTGTGGGGTGGACGTACGAGCAGTACTTC. Its translation: CAWSPLVGWTYEQYF.

The rearrangement links TRBV5-1 to TRBJ1-3; 9 bases align to TRBD1. V lost 1 base, J lost 9 bases, and 14 bases stayed unmatched. This CDR3 has 17 residues. The germline V gene encodes CDR1 SGHRS and CDR2 YFSETQ. The DNA of the CDR3 is TGCGCCAGCAGCTTGATGGGACAGGGCGCTCTCGGTCCCACCATATATTTT. It codes for CASSLMGQGALGPTIYF.

J is TRBJ1-1 and V is TRBV2, with D uncertain. This CDR3 comprises 14 residues. Germline-derived CDR1 and CDR2 are SNHLY and FYNNEI. V shed 6 bases and J shed 3 bases, with 14 bases lying between them. The CDR3 coding sequence is TGTGCCAGCAGCTACGGTGGGAGAGACACTGAAGCTTTCTTT. It codes for CASSYGGRDTEAFF.

This clone has only a few counts. This chain joins TRBV29-1 and TRBJ2-7, with TRBD1 matching over 7 bases. CDR1 SQVTM and CDR2 ANQGSEA come from the germline V gene. The CDR3 has 14 residues. J gave up 3 bases and V 3 bases, and 8 bases lay outside the gene matches. The CDR3: CSVEGGTEVYEQYF. CDR3 nucleotide sequence: TGCAGCGTTGAGGGTGGGACAGAAGTCTACGAGCAGTACTTC.

V gene TRBV19 combines with J gene TRBJ2-5; 7 bases agree with TRBD1. The end of the DNA fits TRBJ2-7 better, so the J call may be wrong. Per the germline V gene, CDR1 is LNHDA and CDR2 is SQIVND (reference sequence). CDR3 length: 15 amino acids. As DNA, the CDR3 is TGTGCCAGTAGTACACGACAGGGTGGCGCCTACGAGCAGTACTTC. Amino acid sequence: CASSTRQGGAYEQYF.

This sequence joins TRBV19 and TRBJ1-2; D might be TRBD1 (5 bases). The CDR3 has 14 amino acids. Per the germline V gene, CDR1 is LNHDA and CDR2 is SQIVND (reference sequence). V was cut by 4 bases and J by 2 bases, with 11 bases left in between. The CDR3 is CASSTGTLNYGYTF. CDR3 coding DNA: TGTGCCAGTAGTACCGGGACTCTCAACTATGGCTACACCTTC. Drawing the rest from reference TRBV19 and TRBJ1-2, the complete variable domain is DGGITQSPKYLFRKEGQNVTLSCEQNLNHDAMYWYRQDPGQGLRLIYYSQIVNDFQKGDIAEGYSVSREKKESFPLTVTSAQKNPTAFYLCASSTGTLNYGYTFGSGTRLTVV.

This clone was counted a single time. The V gene is TRBV5-1, the J gene TRBJ1-1; no clear D gene. V lost 4 bases and J lost 2, with 6 bases in between. CDR3 length equals 12 residues. The germline V gene has CDR1 SGHRS and CDR2 YFSETQ. CDR3 nucleotides: TGCGCCAGCAGCCAAGACAACACTGAAGCTTTCTTT. This gives the protein CASSQDNTEAFF. The full variable domain, its missing parts supplied by reference TRBV5-1 and TRBJ1-1, is KAGVTQTPRYLIKTRGQQVTLSCSPISGHRSVSWYQQTPGQGLQFLFEYFSETQRNKGNFPGRFSGRQFSNSRSEMNVSTLELGDSALYLCASSQDNTEAFFGQGTRLTVV.

The rearrangement uses TRBV5-1 and TRBJ1-2, with D possibly TRBD1 on 5 matching bases. Germline V gene sequence: CDR1 SGHRS, CDR2 YFSETQ. The CDR3 is 13 amino acids. The V gene lost 4 bases and the J gene lost 5 bases, with 12 bases spanning the gap. CDR3 sequence: CASSAGTKYGYTF. CDR3 nucleotides: TGCGCCAGCAGCGCCGGGACCAAGTATGGCTACACCTTC.

J is TRBJ1-4 and V is TRBV5-4; 7 nucleotides agree with TRBD1. V lost 3 bases and J lost 3; bases outside the gene matches: 2. Germline V gives CDR1 SGHNT, CDR2 YYREEE (reference sequence). The CDR3 sequence is 14 residues long. In nucleotides, the CDR3 is TGTGCCAGCAGCTCCACAGGGGCTAATGAAAAACTGTTTTTT. This translates into CASSSTGANEKLFF. The whole variable domain, remainder taken from reference TRBV5-4 and TRBJ1-4, is ETGVTQSPTHLIKTRGQQVTLRCSSQSGHNTVSWYQQALGQGPQFIFQYYREEENGRGNFPPRFSGLQFPNYSSELNVNALELDDSALYLCASSSTGANEKLFFGSGTQLSVL.

In its sample, this clone was seen once. V is TRBV19 and J is TRBJ2-2, with D maybe TRBD2 (7 bases). The germline V gene encodes CDR1 LNHDA and CDR2 SQIVND (reference sequence). This CDR3 has 15 residues. V dropped 7 bases and J dropped 4 bases, with 16 bases sitting between them. The CDR3 sequence is CASKVGGAGTGELFF. Here the CDR3 DNA reads TGTGCCAGTAAAGTTGGGGGGGCCGGCACCGGGGAGCTGTTTTTT.

This clone is a singleton in its sample. This sequence joins TRBV6-5 and TRBJ1-2, with D perhaps TRBD1 (6 bases). V was trimmed by 6 bases and J by 5 bases, leaving 13 bases between them. The CDR3 extends over 13 amino acids. CDR1 MNHEY and CDR2 SVGAGI come from the germline V gene. The CDR3 loop reads CASSLSGQYGYTF. The CDR3, as DNA: TGTGCCAGCAGCTTAAGTGGACAGTATGGCTACACCTTC.

J is TRBJ1-5 and V is TRBV2; 7 bases map to TRBD1. The CDR3 is made up of 14 amino acids. In germline, CDR1 is SNHLY, CDR2 FYNNEI. The junction had 6 bases not matched to a gene; V was cut back by 6 bases and J by 4 bases. The CDR3 DNA follows: TGTGCCAGCAGGGGGGACAGCCAAAATCAGCCCCAGCATTTT. This codes for CASRGDSQNQPQHF. The variable domain in full, completed from reference TRBV2 and TRBJ1-5, reads EPEVTQTPSHQVTQMGQEVILRCVPISNHLYFYWYRQILGQKVEFLVSFYNNEISEKSEIFDDQFSVERPDGSNFTLKIRSTKLEDSAMYFCASRGDSQNQPQHFGDGTRLSIL.

CDR3 nucleotide sequence: TGTGCCTGGAGTGTACAAATTCGGAGCCAGGAGACCCAGTACTTC. Its protein is CAWSVQIRSQETQYF. The rearrangement links TRBV30 to TRBJ2-5; D ambiguous. This CDR3 has 15 amino acids. V was trimmed by 0 bases and J by 5 bases, leaving 16 bases between them. CDR1 and CDR2 (germline): GTSNPN, SVGIG (reference sequence).

This clone was counted a few times. This chain connects TRBV27 to TRBJ1-2; 8 nucleotides match TRBD1. Germline CDR1 MNHEY, CDR2 SMNVEV (reference sequence). Unmatched junction bases numbered 7, after V lost 5 bases and J lost 8 bases. The CDR3 spans 13 residues. The CDR3 region has the DNA TGTGCCAGCAGTGGAACCGGACAGGGAGGCTACACCTTC. This encodes CASSGTGQGGYTF.

The table lists this clone with a few counts. The genes are TRBV5-1 and TRBJ2-6; the D is unclear. Germline V gene data show CDR1 as SGHRS and CDR2 as YFSETQ. CDR3 length: 15 residues. Deletions cut 1 base from V and 4 bases from J, with 9 bases between. This CDR3 reads CASSLTGSGANVLTF. CDR3 bases: TGCGCCAGCAGCTTGACTGGGTCAGGGGCCAACGTCCTGACTTTC.